Listed here are 13 T cell receptor beta chains from one sample, sequenced in a study of OX40 agonist ivuxolimab in advanced cancers. The repertoire was sequenced with immunoSEQ multiplex PCR; TCRdb's copy has only in-frame clones and lacks some. The sample has 65,000 to 90,000 clones, roughly 85% seen once. The input for sequencing was CD4+ or CD8+ T cells sorted from blood, taken in a trial of the OX40 agonist ivuxolimab. All receptors derive from an adult with an advanced solid tumor such as melanoma, head and neck, liver or kidney cancer.

The chain joins TRBV6-6 to TRBJ1-3, with 7 nucleotides matching TRBD1. Germline CDR1 is MNHNY and CDR2 is SVGAGI (reference sequence). V lost 5 bases and J lost 8; bases outside the gene matches: 6. This CDR3 comprises 13 residues. The CDR3 nucleotides read TGTGCCAGCAGTCGGGACAGAAGGGACACCATATATTTT. As protein: CASSRDRRDTIYF.

The chain recombines TRBV5-4 with TRBJ2-2; 12 nucleotides align to TRBD1. The CDR3 sequence is 16 residues long. V shed 3 bases, J shed 6 bases, and the junction held 6 bases outside the gene matches. The germline V gene encodes CDR1 SGHNT and CDR2 YYREEE (reference sequence). CDR3 sequence: CASSWGTGGSAGELFF. CDR3 sequence (DNA): TGTGCCAGCAGCTGGGGGACAGGGGGCAGCGCCGGGGAGCTGTTTTTT.

The rearrangement uses TRBV6-6 and TRBJ2-2, with a weak D call TRBD2 (5 bases). V was trimmed by 7 bases and J by 6 bases, leaving 15 bases between them. CDR1 is MNHNY and CDR2 is SVGAGI in the germline V gene (reference sequence). CDR3 size: 14 residues. CDR3 region: CASMRALGPGELFF. The CDR3 nucleotides read TGTGCCAGCATGCGGGCTCTGGGTCCCGGGGAGCTGTTTTTT.

J is TRBJ1-2 and V is TRBV7-9; D is ambiguous. This CDR3 region has 15 residues. V shed 5 bases and J shed 4 bases, with 17 bases lying between them. CDR1 and CDR2 from the germline V gene are SEHNR and FQNEAQ (reference sequence). This CDR3 is CASSDRLRVAYGYTF. Written as DNA, the CDR3 is TGTGCCAGCAGCGATCGATTGAGGGTCGCCTATGGCTACACCTTC.

This chain uses TRBV10-2 with TRBJ1-1; D is uncertain. The germline V gene has CDR1 WSHSY and CDR2 SAAADI. The V and J ends lost 6 bases and 3 bases respectively, with 14 bases between them. The CDR3 covers 14 residues. The CDR3: CASSRELKYTEAFF. The DNA for the CDR3 is TGCGCCAGCAGCCGAGAGCTGAAGTACACTGAAGCTTTCTTT.

The J gene is TRBJ1-2, the V gene TRBV30; weak D call: TRBD1 (5 bases). CDR3 length equals 15 residues. The V end was cut by 3 bases, the J end by 6 bases, with 20 bases between. From germline, CDR1 is GTSNPN and CDR2 SVGIG (reference sequence). In DNA form, the CDR3 reads TGTGCCTGGAGGGGGCAGGGCAGTGGTGTGGATGGCTACACCTTC. Residues: CAWRGQGSGVDGYTF.

V is TRBV14 and J is TRBJ2-5, with D tentatively TRBD2 (5 bases). In germline, CDR1 is SGHDN, CDR2 FVKESK. This CDR3 comprises 16 residues. Trimming removed 1 base at V and 2 bases at J, with 14 bases between. The DNA for the CDR3 is TGTGCCAGCAGCCAAGGACTACTCGAGCCTCAAGAGACCCAGTACTTC. The encoded protein is CASSQGLLEPQETQYF.

The chain is built from TRBV5-1 and TRBJ2-3; TRBD2 aligns across 12 bases. The length of the CDR3 is 16 residues. Unmatched junction bases numbered 2, after V lost 3 bases and J lost 0 bases. Germline CDR1 reads SGHRS; CDR2 reads YFSETQ. The CDR3: CASSSTSGGSTDTQYF. The CDR3 region has the DNA TGCGCCAGCAGCTCGACTAGCGGGGGTAGCACAGATACGCAGTATTTT.

This chain connects TRBV19 to TRBJ1-2; 9 bases line up with TRBD1. CDR1 is LNHDA, CDR2 SQIVND, per germline (reference sequence). J gave up 8 bases and V 7 bases, and 8 bases lay outside the gene matches. This CDR3 has 13 amino acids. The CDR3 sequence is CASTQGAYGGYTF. In DNA form, the CDR3 reads TGTGCCAGTACACAGGGGGCGTATGGCGGCTACACCTTC.

This sequence joins TRBV6-5 and TRBJ1-2; TRBD1 aligns across 10 bases. Germline V gives CDR1 MNHEY, CDR2 SVGAGI. The CDR3 sequence is 14 residues long. The trim removed 5 bases at V and 4 bases at J, leaving 4 bases unmatched. This CDR3 reads CASSPGQGLYGYTF. In nucleotides, the CDR3 is TGTGCCAGCAGTCCGGGACAGGGGCTCTATGGCTACACCTTC.

The gene calls are TRBV18 and TRBJ1-1; D call uncertain. CDR3 length: 13 residues. The V end was cut by 2 bases, the J end by 0 bases, with 4 bases between. Germline CDR1 reads KGHSH; CDR2 reads LQKENI. The CDR3 protein is CASSPALNTEAFF. The CDR3 region has the DNA TGTGCCAGCTCACCAGCCTTGAACACTGAAGCTTTCTTT. Together with reference TRBV18 and TRBJ1-1, the CDR3 gives the full variable domain: NAGVMQNPRHLVRRRGQEARLRCSPMKGHSHVYWYRQLPEEGLKFMVYLQKENIIDESGMPKERFSAEFPKEGPSILRIQQVVRGDSAAYFCASSPALNTEAFFGQGTRLTVV.

In its sample, this clone was seen once. The chain combines TRBV30 with TRBJ1-4; possible D gene TRBD1, 6 bases. Germline V gene sequence: CDR1 GTSNPN, CDR2 SVGIG (reference sequence). V dropped 4 bases and J dropped 6 bases, with 12 bases sitting between them. This CDR3 region has 13 residues. DNA of the CDR3: TGTGCCTGGAACCGGGACAAGCATGAAAAACTGTTTTTT. It is translated as CAWNRDKHEKLFF.

The rearrangement uses TRBV30 and TRBJ1-6; 9 bases are shared with TRBD1. There are 16 residues in the CDR3. J was trimmed by 11 bases and V by 2 bases; bases with no gene match: 13. The germline gives CDR1 GTSNPN, CDR2 SVGIG (reference sequence). Here the CDR3 DNA reads TGTGCCTGGAGTCCTACACCGGGACAGGGTTTTACACCCCTCCACTTT. It specifies CAWSPTPGQGFTPLHF.